This TCR beta chain came from a study of blood T cell repertoires in COVID-19. The germline V and J ends were trimmed by 2 bases and 2 bases, with 10 bases remaining between them. The CDR3 length is 14 residues. Per the germline V gene, CDR1 is MNHNS and CDR2 is SASEGT. The repertoire was sequenced with immunoSEQ multiplex PCR; TCRdb's copy has only in-frame clones and lacks some. The sample yields roughly 200,000 clones, around 90% seen once. This clone was detected only a few times. Adults between about 18 and 89 years of age took part from under 25 US areas. The receptor was isolated from a young man who had recovered from COVID-19. The sequencing input was PBMCs or T cells enriched from blood (not recorded which). The chain has TRBV6-1 and TRBJ2-7; a possible D gene is TRBD1 (5 bases). The CDR3 protein is CASSEFTGPYEQYF. In nucleotides, the CDR3 is TGTGCCAGCAGTGAATTTACAGGCCCCTACGAGCAGTACTTC.